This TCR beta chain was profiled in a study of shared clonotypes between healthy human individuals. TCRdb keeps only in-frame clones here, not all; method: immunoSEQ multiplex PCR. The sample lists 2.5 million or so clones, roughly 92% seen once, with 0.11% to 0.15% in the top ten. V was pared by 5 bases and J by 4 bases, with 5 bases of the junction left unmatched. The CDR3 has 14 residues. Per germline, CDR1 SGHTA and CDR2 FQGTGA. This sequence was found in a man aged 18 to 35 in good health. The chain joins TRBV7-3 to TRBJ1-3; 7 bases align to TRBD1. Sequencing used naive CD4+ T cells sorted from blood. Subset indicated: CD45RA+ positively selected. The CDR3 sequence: CASSQTGSGNTIYF. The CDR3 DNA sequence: TGTGCCAGCAGCCAGACAGGGTCCGGAAACACCATATATTTT. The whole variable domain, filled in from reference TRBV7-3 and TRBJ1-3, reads GAGVSQTPSNKVTEKGKYVELRCDPISGHTALYWYRQSLGQGPEFLIYFQGTGAADDSGLPNDRFFAVRPEGSVSTLKIQRTERGDSAVYLCASSQTGSGNTIYFGEGSWLTVV.